Below, 10 T cell receptor beta chains from the same sample are listed, as sequenced in a study of T cells after yellow fever vaccination. TCRdb re-analysed the 5' RACE reads in MiXCR, keeping a single row per CDR3 protein. The table has 100,000 to 150,000 distinct CDR3 sequences, 7.2% seen once. The sample consisted of CD4+ T cells sorted from PBMCs, taken about 41 days after the first yellow fever vaccination. These TCRs come from a man aged 18 to 29 who received the YFV17D yellow fever vaccine.

The table lists this clonotype with many counts. The rearrangement joins TRBV5-1 to TRBJ2-3; 8 bases fit TRBD1. Losses at the gene ends were 4 bases for V and 6 bases for J; bases not matched to a gene: 10. The germline CDR1 and CDR2 sequences are SGHRS and YFSETQ. The CDR3 contains 15 residues. The CDR3 spells CASSQTGVTYDTQYF. CDR3 nucleotides: TGCGCCAGCAGCCAGACAGGGGTGACGTACGATACGCAGTATTTT.

This clonotype was detected only a few times. The genes are TRBV6-5 and TRBJ2-2, with TRBD2 as a possible D gene (5 bases). Germline V lookup: CDR1 MNHEY, CDR2 SVGAGI. V was trimmed by 0 bases and J by 8 bases, leaving 13 bases between them. This CDR3 has 15 amino acids. The CDR3 nucleotides read TGTGCCAGCAGTTACTCGACTTCGGGATTAGGGGAGCTGTTTTTT. Protein sequence: CASSYSTSGLGELFF.

This clonotype was picked up many times. This chain links TRBV6-5 with TRBJ1-5; D not certain. The germline V and J ends were trimmed by 6 bases and 4 bases, with 10 bases remaining between them. The CDR3 has 13 residues. The germline V gene has CDR1 MNHEY and CDR2 SVGAGI. CDR3: CASSPGRNQPQHF. DNA of the CDR3: TGTGCCAGCAGCCCTGGGAGGAATCAGCCCCAGCATTTT.

This clonotype appeared a few times. The chain couples TRBV5-1 to TRBJ2-1, with 8 bases aligning to TRBD1. The CDR3 is 16 residues long. V lost 0 bases to trimming and J lost 8 bases; unmatched junction nucleotides: 10. Germline assignment: CDR1 SGHRS and CDR2 YFSETQ. The CDR3 loop reads CASSLGHETGADEQFF. In nucleotides, the CDR3 is TGCGCCAGCAGCTTGGGTCATGAGACAGGGGCTGATGAGCAGTTCTTC.

This clonotype was seen many times. This chain links TRBV5-1 with TRBJ1-1, with D possibly being TRBD1 (5 bases). This CDR3 region has 15 residues. The V and J ends lost 3 bases and 1 base respectively, with 13 bases between them. Germline CDR1 reads SGHRS; CDR2 reads YFSETQ. CDR3 sequence reads: CASSSDPGANTEAFF. CDR3 nucleotide sequence: TGCGCCAGCAGCTCAGATCCCGGGGCGAACACTGAAGCTTTCTTT.

This clonotype was picked up many times. V and J are TRBV5-1 and TRBJ1-1; no clear D gene. The V end lost 0 bases, the J end lost 3 bases, and 12 bases lay between the germline ends. CDR1 and CDR2 from the germline V gene are SGHRS and YFSETQ. This CDR3 spans 15 amino acids. As DNA, the CDR3 is TGCGCCAGCAGCTTGGTCGCCGGCGGTGACACTGAAGCTTTCTTT. It yields the protein CASSLVAGGDTEAFF.

This clonotype was observed many times. The genes are TRBV9 and TRBJ2-2; weak D call: TRBD1 (5 bases). Germline CDR1 is SGDLS and CDR2 is YYNGEE. Trimming removed 4 bases from V and 3 bases from J, with 19 bases in between. The CDR3 length is 17 residues. This chain's CDR3 is CASSPSQGLIYTGELFF. In DNA form, the CDR3 reads TGTGCCAGCAGCCCCAGTCAGGGCCTGATATACACCGGGGAGCTGTTTTTT.

The chain employs TRBV7-2 and TRBJ1-3, with no clear D. Germline V gene data show CDR1 as SGHTA and CDR2 as FQGNSA. The CDR3 runs 17 residues. With 4 bases removed from V and 0 bases from J, the gap between germline ends came to 16 bases. As DNA, the CDR3 is TGTGCCAGCAGCTCGATAGCGAGGGTAATCTCTGGAAACACCATATATTTT. Protein sequence: CASSSIARVISGNTIYF.

A few counts support this clonotype. The chain carries TRBV7-6 and TRBJ1-1; no clear D gene. Germline loops: CDR1 SGHVS, CDR2 FNYEAQ. The CDR3 contains 15 residues. The germline V and J ends were trimmed by 0 bases and 0 bases, with 8 bases remaining between them. CDR3 amino acids: CASSLAPIMNTEAFF. The CDR3 coding sequence is TGTGCCAGCAGCTTAGCTCCAATCATGAACACTGAAGCTTTCTTT.

Many counts were recorded for this clonotype. V is TRBV6-5 and J is TRBJ2-7; D tentatively reads TRBD1 or TRBD2 (6 bases each). The CDR3 runs to 13 residues. Germline CDR1 reads MNHEY; CDR2 reads SVGAGI. The V end was cut by 3 bases, the J end by 6 bases, with 12 bases between. CDR3 in amino acids: CASSYVQGGEQYF. The CDR3 DNA follows: TGTGCCAGCAGTTATGTACAGGGAGGCGAGCAGTACTTC.